This passage covers 8 T cell receptor beta chains from one sample sequenced in a study of shared clonotypes between healthy human individuals. TCRdb's copy holds only in-frame clones and misses some; the assay was immunoSEQ multiplex PCR. Seen here are more than 1 million clones, around 82% observed once, and the top ten hold about 0.52%. The sequenced sample was memory CD4+ T cells from PBMCs. Specified subset: CD45RA-negative fraction. These receptors all come from a man aged 18-30 years in good health. Some clones in this sample may be carry-over from other donors' samples.

This clone came up once. The same CDR3 arises from other DNA sequences in this sample as well. The V call is TRBV28, the J call TRBJ2-7; 7 bases line up with TRBD2. This CDR3 is 14 amino acids long. CDR1 is MDHEN and CDR2 is SYDVKM in the germline V gene. Losses at the gene ends were 6 bases for V and 2 bases for J; bases not matched to a gene: 7. The CDR3 here is CASSLSGLTYEQYF. The CDR3 DNA reads TGTGCCAGCAGCCTTAGCGGGCTAACCTACGAGCAGTACTTC.

This clone was counted a single time. The chain has TRBV2 and TRBJ2-3, with D unresolved. V dropped 4 bases and J dropped 1 base, with 9 bases sitting between them. Germline values: CDR1 SNHLY, CDR2 FYNNEI. The CDR3 totals 14 residues. CDR3 DNA: TGTGCCAGCAGTGTAAGGATGGGCACAGATACGCAGTATTTT. This codes for CASSVRMGTDTQYF.

V usage is TRBV2 and J usage is TRBJ1-5, with a weak D call TRBD1 (6 bases). Trimming shortened V by 4 bases and J by 2 bases, and 9 bases separated the two germline ends. CDR3 length: 14 amino acids. The germline V gene encodes CDR1 SNHLY and CDR2 FYNNEI. Here the CDR3 DNA reads TGTGCCAGCAGTGTCCGACAGGGCAATCAGCCCCAGCATTTT. This gives the protein CASSVRQGNQPQHF.

Of note for this clone: Within the sample, other DNA sequences also encode this same CDR3. V usage is TRBV6-5 and J usage is TRBJ2-5; 7 nucleotides align to TRBD1. Per germline, CDR1 MNHEY and CDR2 SVGAGI. The V and J ends lost 3 bases and 3 bases, in that order; junction bases with no gene match: 7. This CDR3 contains 15 residues. The CDR3 is CASSYSAGTEETQYF. The CDR3 nucleotides are TGTGCCAGCAGTTATTCGGCCGGGACAGAAGAGACCCAGTACTTC.

For the CDR3, the DNA is TGTGCCAGCAGTTTATGGGGGACGGGCGCCTACGAGCAGTACTTC. Translated, it gives CASSLWGTGAYEQYF. The chain carries TRBV27 and TRBJ2-7; D may be TRBD1 or TRBD2 (5 bases each). Deletions cut 1 base from V and 2 bases from J, with 12 bases between. CDR3 length: 15 amino acids. Germline V gene lookup returns CDR1 MNHEY and CDR2 SMNVEV (reference sequence).

In regard to this clone: A read error may produce the germline difference seen at one junction end. V usage is TRBV2 and J usage is TRBJ1-5, with TRBD1 identical over 9 bases. The CDR3 loop spans 13 amino acids. Germline values: CDR1 SNHLY, CDR2 FYNNEI. For the CDR3, the DNA is TGTGCCACCAGTATGGACAGGGGTCAGCCCCAGCATTTT. This sequence encodes CATSMDRGQPQHF.

The V gene is TRBV2, the J gene TRBJ1-5; D may be TRBD1 (6 bases). The length of the CDR3 is 14 residues. Trimming cost V 6 bases and J 0 bases, with 9 bases left between them. Germline-derived CDR1 and CDR2 are SNHLY and FYNNEI. The CDR3 DNA sequence: TGTGCCAGCAGGGGGGACAATAGCAATCAGCCCCAGCATTTT. Its protein product is CASRGDNSNQPQHF.

This chain connects TRBV7-3 to TRBJ1-2, with a possible D match to TRBD1 (5 bases). This CDR3 is 17 amino acids long. V dropped 1 base and J dropped 2 bases, with 17 bases sitting between them. Germline lookup yields CDR1 SGHTA and CDR2 FQGTGA. The DNA of the CDR3 is TGTGCCAGCAGCTTAAAGGGCGGGGCCGGAACGAACTATGGCTACACCTTC. It translates to CASSLKGGAGTNYGYTF.